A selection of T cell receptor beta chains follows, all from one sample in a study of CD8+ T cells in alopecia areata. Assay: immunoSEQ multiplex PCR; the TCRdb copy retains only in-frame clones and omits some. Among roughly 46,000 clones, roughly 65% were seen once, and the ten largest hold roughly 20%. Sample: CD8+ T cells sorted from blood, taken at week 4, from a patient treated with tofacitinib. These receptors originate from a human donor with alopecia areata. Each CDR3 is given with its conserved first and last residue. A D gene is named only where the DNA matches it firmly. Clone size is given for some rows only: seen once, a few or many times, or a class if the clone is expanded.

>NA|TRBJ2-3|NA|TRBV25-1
TGTGCCAGCCGATCGGATACGCAGTATTTT
CASRSDTQYF
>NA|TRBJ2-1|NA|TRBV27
TGTGCCAGCAGTTCTGGTAATGAGCAGTTCTTC
CASSSGNEQFF
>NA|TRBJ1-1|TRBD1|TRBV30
TGTGCCTGGATCTCAGGGGGCGCAGCTTTCTTT
CAWISGGAAFF
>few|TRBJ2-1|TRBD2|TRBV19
TGTGCCAGTAGGATAGGCGGAGCTAGCGGGGGACACAATGAGCAGTTCTTC
CASRIGGASGGHNEQFF
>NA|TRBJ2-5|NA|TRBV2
TGTGCCAGCAGTGAATTAGGCAGGGGAGAGACCCAGTACTTC
CASSELGRGETQYF
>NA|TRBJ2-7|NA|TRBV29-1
TGCAGCGTTGTCGGACAGACCTACGAGCAGTACTTC
CSVVGQTYEQYF
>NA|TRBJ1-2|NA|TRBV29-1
TGCAGCGTTGATGGGGCAGGGCCCATCTATGGCTACACCTTC
CSVDGAGPIYGYTF
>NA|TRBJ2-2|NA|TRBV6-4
TGTGCCAGCAGCGGGACTAACACCGGGGAGCTGTTTTTT
CASSGTNTGELFF
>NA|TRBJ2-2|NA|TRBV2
TGTGCCAGCAGGGGACCTGGCGGGGAGCTGTTTTTT
CASRGPGGELFF
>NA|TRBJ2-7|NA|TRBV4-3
TGCGCCAGCAGCCAAGATTACACCACCGCCTACGAGCAGTACTTC
CASSQDYTTAYEQYF
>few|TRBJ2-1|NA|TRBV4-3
TGCGCCAGCAGCCAAGACATTTCGAGTAGTGAGCAGTTCTTC
CASSQDISSSEQFF
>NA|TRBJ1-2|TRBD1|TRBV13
TGTGCCAGCAGCTTGACAGGGATAGACTATGGCTACACCTTC
CASSLTGIDYGYTF
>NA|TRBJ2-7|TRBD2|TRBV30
TGTGCCTGGAGTAGCGGGGGCCCCGATAGAACGGTGCAGTACTTC
CAWSSGGPDRTVQYF
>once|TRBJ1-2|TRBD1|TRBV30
TGTGCCGGGGAAGGGGGCGGCTACACCTTC
CAGEGGGYTF
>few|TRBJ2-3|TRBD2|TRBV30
TGTGCCGTGACTAGCGGTGGCACAGATACGCAGTATTTT
CAVTSGGTDTQYF
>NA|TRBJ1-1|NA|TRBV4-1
TGCGCCAGCAGCCTCGTACAGGGTGGGAGCACTGAAGCTTTCTTT
CASSLVQGGSTEAFF
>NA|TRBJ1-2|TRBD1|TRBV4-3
TGCGCCAGCAGCCAAGACCCCTTGACAGGGGATGGCTACACCTTC
CASSQDPLTGDGYTF
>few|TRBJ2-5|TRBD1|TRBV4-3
TGCGCCAGCAGCCTGGGCAGGGGGATTCAAGAGACCCAGTACTTC
CASSLGRGIQETQYF
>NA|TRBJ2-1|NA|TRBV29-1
TGCAGCGTTGAATGGGCAGGGGACCGTTACAATGAGCAGTTCTTC
CSVEWAGDRYNEQFF
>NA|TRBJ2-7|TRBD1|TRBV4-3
TGCGCCAGCAGCCAAGATGTGGACAGGACATCCTACGAGCAGTACTTC
CASSQDVDRTSYEQYF
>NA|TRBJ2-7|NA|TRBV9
TGTGCCAGCAGCGTCAGAGACGGTCTGGGCTACGAGCAGTACTTC
CASSVRDGLGYEQYF
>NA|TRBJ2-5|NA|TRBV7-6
TGTGCCAGCAGCCCGGGACGTGAGACCCAGTACTTC
CASSPGRETQYF
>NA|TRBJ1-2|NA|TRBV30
TGTGCCTGGACGGACAGCAACTATGGCTACACCTTC
CAWTDSNYGYTF
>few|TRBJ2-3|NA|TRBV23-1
TGCGCCAGCAGTCACCTTCGGACAGATACGCAGTATTTT
CASSHLRTDTQYF
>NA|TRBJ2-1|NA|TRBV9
TGTGCCAGCGGACAAGGGGGCAATGAGCAGTTCTTC
CASGQGGNEQFF
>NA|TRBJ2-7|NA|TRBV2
TGTGCCAGCAGCGAGGGACCAAAGGTCCACGAGCAGTACTTC
CASSEGPKVHEQYF
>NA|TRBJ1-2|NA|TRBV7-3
TGTGCCAGCAGCTTAACAGGGGTTGATGGCTGCACCTTC
CASSLTGVDGCTF
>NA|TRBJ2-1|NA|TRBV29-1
TGCAGCGTTCCCACGACCTATGAGCAGTTCTTC
CSVPTTYEQFF
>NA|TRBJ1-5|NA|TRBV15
TGTGCCACCAGCAGAGATCTGGGCGACTATCAGCCCCAGCATTTT
CATSRDLGDYQPQHF
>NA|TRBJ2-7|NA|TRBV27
TGTGCCAGCAGTGCCTCATCCGGGGACCTGGCCTACGAGCAGTACTTC
CASSASSGDLAYEQYF
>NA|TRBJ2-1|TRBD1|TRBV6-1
TGTGCCAGCGAACAGGGGGACAATGAGCAGTTCTTC
CASEQGDNEQFF
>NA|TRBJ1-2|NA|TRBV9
TGTGCCAGCAGCGTAGGGAAGGGATATGATGGCTACACCTTC
CASSVGKGYDGYTF
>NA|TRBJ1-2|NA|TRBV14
TGTGCCAGCAGCCATATCGGACAGAGGAACTATGGCTACACCTTC
CASSHIGQRNYGYTF
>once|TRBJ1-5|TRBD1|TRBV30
TGTGCCTGGAGTTCCGGGACAGGGCCTCAGCCCCAGCATTTT
CAWSSGTGPQPQHF
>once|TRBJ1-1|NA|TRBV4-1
TGCGCCAGCAGCCAAGGACGGAACACTGAAGCTTTCTTT
CASSQGRNTEAFF
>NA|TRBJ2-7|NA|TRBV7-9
TGTGCCAGCAGCTTGGGGCAGGGAACCGAGCAGTACTTC
CASSLGQGTEQYF
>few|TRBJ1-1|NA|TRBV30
TGTGCCTGGACCGTAGGCGGTTCAACTGAAGCTTTCTTT
CAWTVGGSTEAFF
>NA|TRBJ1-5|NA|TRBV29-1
TGCAGCGTTGAGGGTCCAGGAGGACAGCCCCAGCATTTT
CSVEGPGGQPQHF
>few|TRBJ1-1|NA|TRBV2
TGTGCCAGCACTCCCAGTGGGGCTGAAGCTTTCTTT
CASTPSGAEAFF
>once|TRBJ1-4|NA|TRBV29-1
TGCAGCGTCCAACCTGGACGGACTAATGAAAAACTGTTTTTT
CSVQPGRTNEKLFF
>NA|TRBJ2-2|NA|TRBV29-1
TGCAGCGTTGAAGATCAGATCGCGAACACCGGGGAGCTGTTTTTT
CSVEDQIANTGELFF
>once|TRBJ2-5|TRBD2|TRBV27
TGTGCCAGCAGTAAGACTAGCGGGGAGGGGAGAGAGACCCAGTACTTC
CASSKTSGEGRETQYF
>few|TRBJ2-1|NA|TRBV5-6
TGTGCCAGCAGCATTACCAATGAGCAGTTCTTC
CASSITNEQFF
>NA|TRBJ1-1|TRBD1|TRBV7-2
TGTGCCAGCAGCTTCAATACAGGGGGCACTGAAGCTTTCTTT
CASSFNTGGTEAFF
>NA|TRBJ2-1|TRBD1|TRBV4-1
TGCGCCAGCAGCCAAATCTCCCAGGGGACAGGGGGCGGTGAGCAGTTCTTC
CASSQISQGTGGGEQFF
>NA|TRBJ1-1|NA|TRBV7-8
TGTGCCAGCAGCTTTAGTTCCGCGAACACTGAAGCTTTCTTT
CASSFSSANTEAFF
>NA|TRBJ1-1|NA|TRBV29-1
TGCAGCGTTGAAGCGGGTACGAACACTGAAGCTTTCTTT
CSVEAGTNTEAFF
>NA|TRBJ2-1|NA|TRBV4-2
TGTGCCAGCAGCCCGAACCCGGGGTACAATGAGCAGTTCTTC
CASSPNPGYNEQFF